A single T cell receptor beta chain is shown here with its context. Antigen specificity is unknown. This sample stems from a study of cytomegalovirus exposure and HLA in healthy donors. Study-wide points: Cytomegalovirus-associated status was assigned to 164 TCR beta chains.

This CDR3 contains 13 residues. Trimming cost V 6 bases and J 4 bases, with 13 bases left between them. Germline CDR1 MNHEY, CDR2 SMNVEV (reference sequence). This PCR relied on a set of 60 Vbeta primers and 13 Jbeta primers. TCRdb's table, derived via immunoSEQ multiplex PCR, lists solely in-frame clones and lacks some. The data hold 250,000 to 300,000 clones, with roughly 91% observed a single time. The sequence was collected from a girl aged 2 to 9 in good health and CMV-seronegative. This rearrangement joins TRBV27 to TRBJ2-7; a weak D match, TRBD2 (6 bases). The sequenced sample consisted of PBMCs. The CDR3 DNA sequence: TGTGCCAGCAGGGGTCATGGGGGGTACGAGCAGTACTTC. Translating it yields CASRGHGGYEQYF.